Shown below are 22 T cell receptor beta chains from a single sample sequenced in a study of beta chain features in type 1 diabetes. Reverse transcription of all isolated RNA meant that expressed TCRB transcripts were sequenced. Libraries were prepared by immunoSEQ multiplex PCR; TCRdb keeps only in-frame clonotypes and omits some of them. Of 360,000 or so clones in the sample, around a fifth are singletons; the top ten hold about 0.045%. The sample taken for sequencing was naive CD4+ T cells from blood. These receptors all come from a woman under 30 in good health.

V gene TRBV5-6 combines with J gene TRBJ1-6; 9 bases match TRBD1. There are 17 residues in the CDR3. Per the germline V gene, CDR1 is SGHDT and CDR2 is YYEEEE. Unmatched junction bases numbered 10, after V lost 2 bases and J lost 7 bases. For the CDR3, the DNA is TGTGCCAGCAGCTTCCCCGGGACAGGGTTGAGGAATTCACCCCTCCACTTT. Protein sequence: CASSFPGTGLRNSPLHF.

The chain employs TRBV18 and TRBJ2-1, with D perhaps TRBD2 (6 bases). Deletions cut 2 bases from V and 0 bases from J, with 8 bases between. The germline V gene encodes CDR1 KGHSH and CDR2 LQKENI. The CDR3 runs to 15 residues. The CDR3 protein is CASSPTGGSYNEQFF. Here the CDR3 DNA reads TGTGCCAGCTCACCAACCGGGGGCTCCTACAATGAGCAGTTCTTC.

The chain joins TRBV5-1 to TRBJ1-3; D is undetermined. The CDR3 length is 14 residues. V lost 5 bases to trimming and J lost 0 bases, with 9 bases between them. Looked up from germline, CDR1 is SGHRS and CDR2 is YFSETQ. The CDR3 region is CASSEGGSGNTIYF. For the CDR3, the DNA is TGCGCCAGCAGTGAGGGCGGCTCTGGAAACACCATATATTTT.

The J gene is TRBJ1-1, the V gene TRBV30, with a tentative D call TRBD1 (6 bases). Germline assignment: CDR1 GTSNPN and CDR2 SVGIG (reference sequence). V was trimmed by 2 bases and J by 2 bases, leaving 9 bases between them. CDR3 length equals 13 residues. The CDR3 coding sequence is TGTGCCTGGAGTCCACAGGGTAACACTGAAGCTTTCTTT. Residues: CAWSPQGNTEAFF.

The chain couples TRBV6-5 to TRBJ2-3; D might be TRBD1 (6 bases). Trimming took 8 bases from V and 0 from J, leaving 15 bases between them. There are 15 residues in the CDR3. CDR1 and CDR2 (germline): MNHEY, SVGAGI. The CDR3 bases are TGTGCCAGCGCCTCGAGGGACACTAGCACAGATACGCAGTATTTT. Translation: CASASRDTSTDTQYF.

V gene TRBV18 combines with J gene TRBJ2-7; D may be TRBD1 (6 bases). Germline-derived CDR1 and CDR2 are KGHSH and LQKENI. Trimming cost V 6 bases and J 3 bases, with 15 bases left between them. The CDR3 sequence is 14 residues long. The CDR3 bases are TGTGCCAGCTCGCCCCCTGGACAGATCTACGAGCAGTACTTC. Its translation: CASSPPGQIYEQYF.

The CDR3 DNA reads as TGTGCCAGCAGCAGGCGGGACAGGGACTACGAGCAGTACTTC. This sequence encodes CASSRRDRDYEQYF. V gene TRBV7-9 combines with J gene TRBJ2-7; 9 nucleotides align to TRBD1. The germline CDR1 and CDR2 sequences are SEHNR and FQNEAQ (reference sequence). This CDR3 is built from 14 residues. The V segment lost 5 bases and the J segment 3 bases; nucleotides outside the gene matches: 5.

This clone showed up just a few times. V and J are TRBV9 and TRBJ1-2; a weak D match, TRBD1 (5 bases). Germline-derived CDR1 and CDR2 are SGDLS and YYNGEE. The CDR3 sequence is 14 residues long. The V end lost 4 bases, the J end lost 3 bases, and 13 bases lay between the germline ends. CDR3 sequence (DNA): TGTGCCAGCAGCCCCCCGCGGGGCGACTATGGCTACACCTTC. Translated, it gives CASSPPRGDYGYTF.

V usage is TRBV10-3 and J usage is TRBJ2-7; TRBD2 might be the D (5 bases). Germline V gives CDR1 ENHRY, CDR2 SYGVKD. The CDR3 spans 12 residues. Trimming pared 3 bases from V and 5 bases from J, leaving 8 bases between. The CDR3 region has the DNA TGTGCCATCAGTGATCTAGCCCACGAGCAGTACTTC. Encoded protein: CAISDLAHEQYF.

This rearrangement joins TRBV13 to TRBJ2-7, with 14 positions matching TRBD2. Germline lookup yields CDR1 PRHDT and CDR2 FYEKMQ (reference sequence). CDR3 length: 18 residues. Unmatched junction bases numbered 9, after V lost 5 bases and J lost 0 bases. CDR3 in amino acids: CASSQSGLAGAHSYEQYF. The CDR3 bases are TGTGCCAGCAGCCAATCGGGACTAGCGGGGGCCCACTCCTACGAGCAGTACTTC.

V gene TRBV30 combines with J gene TRBJ1-2, with 9 bases lining up with TRBD1. The germline gives CDR1 GTSNPN, CDR2 SVGIG (reference sequence). This CDR3 has 14 amino acids. The ends lost 0 bases at V and 7 bases at J; junction bases unmatched: 6. Here the CDR3 reads CAWSVNRGLGGYTF. CDR3 in DNA: TGTGCCTGGAGTGTAAACAGGGGGCTGGGTGGCTACACCTTC.

There are a few counts of this clone. The chain recombines TRBV7-9 with TRBJ1-1, with 7 positions matching TRBD1. The CDR3 length is 16 residues. Germline values: CDR1 SEHNR, CDR2 FQNEAQ (reference sequence). V lost 7 bases and J lost 5; bases outside the gene matches: 16. CDR3 in DNA: TGTGCCAGCAATATAAACAGGGGAGCGTCGGAAACTGAAGCTTTCTTT. The encoded protein is CASNINRGASETEAFF.

This clone has a handful of counts. The chain couples TRBV4-2 to TRBJ2-1, with 8 bases that match TRBD2. V lost 0 bases to trimming and J lost 11 bases; unmatched junction nucleotides: 12. The CDR3 sequence is 16 residues long. The germline V gene encodes CDR1 LGHNA and CDR2 YNFKEQ. Written as DNA, the CDR3 is TGTGCCAGCAGCCAAGATAGCGGGGCCAGAAGTAGGAAGCAGTTCTTC. The encoded protein is CASSQDSGARSRKQFF.

This clone was seen only a few times. This chain connects TRBV30 to TRBJ2-7; TRBD2 aligns across 10 bases. Germline CDR1 GTSNPN, CDR2 SVGIG (reference sequence). V gave up 5 bases and J gave up 5 bases; unmatched junction bases: 18. The CDR3 loop spans 17 amino acids. The CDR3, as DNA: TGTGCCTGGGCGATACTAGCGGGGACCCGAATAGTTGACGAGCAGTACTTC. This translates into CAWAILAGTRIVDEQYF. Full variable domain (rest looked up from reference TRBV30 and TRBJ2-7): SQTIHQWPATLVQPVGSPLSLECTVEGTSNPNLYWYRQAAGRGLQLLFYSVGIGQISSEVPQNLSASRPQDRQFILSSKKLLLSDSGFYLCAWAILAGTRIVDEQYFGPGTRLTVT.

The chain uses TRBV10-3 and TRBJ2-3; the match to TRBD2 covers 7 bases. The V gene end was trimmed by 11 bases and the J gene end by 2 bases; junction bases not matched to a gene: 13. The germline gives CDR1 ENHRY, CDR2 SYGVKD. This CDR3 region has 15 residues. The CDR3 DNA sequence: TGTGCCGCGAACGGGCGGCGGGAGCTCACAGATACGCAGTATTTT. This codes for CAANGRRELTDTQYF.

This clone was observed a few times. The J gene is TRBJ1-2, the V gene TRBV30; D unresolved. Germline V gene sequence: CDR1 GTSNPN, CDR2 SVGIG (reference sequence). Trimming took off 2 bases at V and 3 bases at J, with 10 bases between the two ends. CDR3 length: 13 residues. This chain's CDR3 is CAWSSQVHYGYTF. The CDR3 region has the DNA TGTGCCTGGAGTTCCCAGGTGCACTATGGCTACACCTTC.

This clone was seen a few times. The chain combines TRBV4-1 with TRBJ1-1; D is unclear. The V and J ends lost 3 bases and 11 bases respectively, with 19 bases between them. The germline CDR1 and CDR2 sequences are MGHRA and YSYEKL. The CDR3 extends over 14 amino acids. The CDR3 is CASSQEAERGWAFF. For the CDR3, the DNA is TGCGCCAGCAGCCAGGAGGCTGAGCGTGGGTGGGCTTTCTTT.

The chain joins TRBV2 to TRBJ2-3; D is unresolved. Germline V gives CDR1 SNHLY, CDR2 FYNNEI. V was cut by 3 bases and J by 10 bases, with 11 bases left in between. The CDR3 is 12 amino acids. CDR3 DNA: TGTGCCAGCAGTGACTTCGCAGTTGCGCAGTATTTT. Protein product: CASSDFAVAQYF.

The chain carries TRBV19 and TRBJ1-5; D call uncertain. Trimming took off 0 bases at V and 7 bases at J, with 10 bases between the two ends. CDR1 is LNHDA and CDR2 is SQIVND in the germline V gene (reference sequence). The CDR3 is 14 residues long. The CDR3 sequence is CASSIDLVAQPQHF. CDR3 in DNA: TGTGCCAGTAGTATAGATCTAGTGGCCCAGCCCCAGCATTTT.

This chain links TRBV5-6 with TRBJ1-2; D possibly corresponds to TRBD1 (5 bases). The CDR3 has 15 residues. Trimming removed 0 bases at V and 2 bases at J, with 11 bases between. Germline CDR1 reads SGHDT; CDR2 reads YYEEEE. In DNA form, the CDR3 reads TGTGCCAGCAGCTTGGATCAGGGAAGGAACTATGGCTACACCTTC. As protein: CASSLDQGRNYGYTF.

This clone has a handful of counts. V gene TRBV10-3 combines with J gene TRBJ1-2, with D possibly matching TRBD1 (5 bases). The V end lost 3 bases, the J end lost 4 bases, and 9 bases lay between the germline ends. CDR1 is ENHRY and CDR2 is SYGVKD in the germline V gene. The CDR3 covers 13 residues. The CDR3 sequence is CAISDGQGYGYTF. CDR3 bases: TGTGCCATCAGTGATGGGCAGGGCTATGGCTACACCTTC.

This clone came up a few times. The chain combines TRBV6-5 with TRBJ2-7; 11 bases are shared with TRBD2. The CDR3 consists of 15 residues. Trimming took 5 bases from V and 3 from J; bases not matched to a gene: 6. Germline V gene lookup returns CDR1 MNHEY and CDR2 SVGAGI. The CDR3 sequence: CASSVISGRDYEQYF. The CDR3 DNA is TGTGCCAGCAGTGTCATTAGCGGGAGGGACTACGAGCAGTACTTC.